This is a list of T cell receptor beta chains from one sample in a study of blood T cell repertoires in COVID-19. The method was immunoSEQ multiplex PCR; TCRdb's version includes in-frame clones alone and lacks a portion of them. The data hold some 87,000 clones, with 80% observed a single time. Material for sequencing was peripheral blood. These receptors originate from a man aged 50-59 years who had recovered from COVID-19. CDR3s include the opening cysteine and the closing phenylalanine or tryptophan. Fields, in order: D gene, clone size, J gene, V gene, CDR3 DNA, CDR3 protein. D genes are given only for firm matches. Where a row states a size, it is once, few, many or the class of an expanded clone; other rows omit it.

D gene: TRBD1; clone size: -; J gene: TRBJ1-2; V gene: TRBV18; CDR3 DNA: TGTGCCAGCTCACCACAGGGGGCAAACTATGGCTACACCTTC; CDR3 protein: CASSPQGANYGYTF
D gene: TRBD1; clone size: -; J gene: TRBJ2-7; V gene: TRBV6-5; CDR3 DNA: TGTGCCAGCAGGTACAGGGGCAAAACCTACGAGCAGTACTTC; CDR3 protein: CASRYRGKTYEQYF
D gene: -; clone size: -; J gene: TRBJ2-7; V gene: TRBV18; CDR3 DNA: TGTGCCAGCTCACCACAGCGGAGTAGCTCCTACGAGCAGTACTTC; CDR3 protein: CASSPQRSSSYEQYF
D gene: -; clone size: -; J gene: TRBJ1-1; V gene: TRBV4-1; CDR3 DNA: TGCGCCAGCAGCCAAGATAGGTGGGGGGACACTGAAGCTTTCTTT; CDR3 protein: CASSQDRWGDTEAFF
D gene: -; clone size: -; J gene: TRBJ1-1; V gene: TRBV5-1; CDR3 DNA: TGCGCCAGCAGCCTCACATCAGGGGCCACTGAAGCTTTCTTT; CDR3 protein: CASSLTSGATEAFF
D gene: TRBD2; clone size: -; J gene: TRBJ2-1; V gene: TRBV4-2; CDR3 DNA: TGTGCCAGCAGCCAAGATAGGCTAGCGGGGGACAGTCGGGCATATGAGCAGTTCTTC; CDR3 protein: CASSQDRLAGDSRAYEQFF
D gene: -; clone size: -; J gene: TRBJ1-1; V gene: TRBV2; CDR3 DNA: TGTGCCAGCAGTGCTGGGGGCAACACTGAAGCTTTCTTT; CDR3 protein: CASSAGGNTEAFF
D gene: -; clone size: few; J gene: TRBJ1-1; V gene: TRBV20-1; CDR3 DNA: TGCAGTGCTAGTTGGGAGGGAAGAATGAACACTGAAGCTTTCTTT; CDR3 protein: CSASWEGRMNTEAFF
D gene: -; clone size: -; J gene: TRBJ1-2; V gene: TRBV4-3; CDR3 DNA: TGCGCCAGCAGCCAAGTGGGCCAGGGCTACACCTTC; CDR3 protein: CASSQVGQGYTF
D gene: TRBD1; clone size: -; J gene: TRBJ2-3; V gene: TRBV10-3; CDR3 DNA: TGTGCCATCAGCTCCGGGACAGGGCGCCCAGATACGCAGTATTTT; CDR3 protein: CAISSGTGRPDTQYF
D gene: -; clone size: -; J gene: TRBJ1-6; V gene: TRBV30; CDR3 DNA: TGTGCCTGGAGGGCAGAATATAATTCACCCCTCCACTTT; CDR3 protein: CAWRAEYNSPLHF
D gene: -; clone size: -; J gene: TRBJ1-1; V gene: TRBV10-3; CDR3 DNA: TGTGCCATCAGTGTCGACCCACCGAGGACTGAAGCTTTCTTT; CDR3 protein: CAISVDPPRTEAFF
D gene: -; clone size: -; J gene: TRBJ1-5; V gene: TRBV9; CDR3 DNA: TGTGCCAGCAGCGTAGATGGGACACGCAATCAGCCCCAGCATTTT; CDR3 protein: CASSVDGTRNQPQHF
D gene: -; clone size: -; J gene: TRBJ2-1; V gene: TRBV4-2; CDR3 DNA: TGTGCCAGCAGCCAGGCGGGATCCTACAATGAGCAGTTCTTC; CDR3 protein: CASSQAGSYNEQFF
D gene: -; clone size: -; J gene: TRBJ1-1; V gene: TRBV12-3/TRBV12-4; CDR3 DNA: TGTGCCAGCAGGTTGGGCGCTGAAGCTTTCTTT; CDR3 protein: CASRLGAEAFF
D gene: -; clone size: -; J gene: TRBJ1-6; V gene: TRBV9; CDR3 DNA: TGTGCCAGCAGCGTAAGACAGGACGGCTCACCCCTCCACTTT; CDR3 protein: CASSVRQDGSPLHF
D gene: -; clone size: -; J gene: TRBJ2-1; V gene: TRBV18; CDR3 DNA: TGTGCCAGCTCACCCACGGCGGGCTATGAGCAGTTCTTC; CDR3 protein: CASSPTAGYEQFF
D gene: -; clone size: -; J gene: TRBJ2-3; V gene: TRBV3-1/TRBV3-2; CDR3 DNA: TGTGCCAGCAGCTGGGACTTCACAGATACGCAGTATTTT; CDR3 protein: CASSWDFTDTQYF
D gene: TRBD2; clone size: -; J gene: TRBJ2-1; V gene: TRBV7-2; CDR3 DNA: TGTGCCAGCAGACGTAAGAACCTGGAATTAGCGGGATACAATGAGCAGTTCTTC; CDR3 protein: CASRRKNLELAGYNEQFF
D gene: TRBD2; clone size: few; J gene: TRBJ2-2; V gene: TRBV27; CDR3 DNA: TGTGCCAGCAGCCCCGGGACTAGCGTGATCACCGGGGAGCTGTTTTTT; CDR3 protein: CASSPGTSVITGELFF
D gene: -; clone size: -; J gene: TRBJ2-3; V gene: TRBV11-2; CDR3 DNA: TGTGCCAGCAGCATACCGGGACTCCACCCTTATACGCAGTATTTT; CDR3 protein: CASSIPGLHPYTQYF
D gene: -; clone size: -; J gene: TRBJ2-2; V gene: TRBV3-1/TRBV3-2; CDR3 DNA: TGTGCCAGCAGCCAAACAAGGGGGACACACACCGGGGAGCTGTTTTTT; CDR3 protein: CASSQTRGTHTGELFF
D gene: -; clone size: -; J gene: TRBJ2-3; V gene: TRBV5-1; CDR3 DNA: TGCGCCAGCAGCTTGGGGCGGGCTAAAAAAGATACGCAGTATTTT; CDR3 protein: CASSLGRAKKDTQYF
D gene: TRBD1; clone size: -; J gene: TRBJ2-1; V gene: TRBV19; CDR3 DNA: TGTGCCAGTAATCCGGGACAGGGGGATGAGCAGTTCTTC; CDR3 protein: CASNPGQGDEQFF
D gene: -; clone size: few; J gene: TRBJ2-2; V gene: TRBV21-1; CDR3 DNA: TGTGCCAGCAGCAAAGTCGAGGTAGACGCGAACACCGGGGAGCTGTTTTTT; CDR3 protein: CASSKVEVDANTGELFF
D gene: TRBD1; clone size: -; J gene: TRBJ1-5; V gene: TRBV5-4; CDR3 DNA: TGTGCCAGCAGCTTACAGGGGGTCGATCAGCCCCAGCATTTT; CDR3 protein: CASSLQGVDQPQHF
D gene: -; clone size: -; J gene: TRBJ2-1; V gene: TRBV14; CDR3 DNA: TGTGCCAGCAGCCACCTGGGGGGTGAGCAGTTCTTC; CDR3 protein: CASSHLGGEQFF
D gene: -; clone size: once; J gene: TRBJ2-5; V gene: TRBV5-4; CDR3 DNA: TGTGCCAGCAGCCGAGGTGTCCACCAAGAGACCCAGTACTTC; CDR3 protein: CASSRGVHQETQYF
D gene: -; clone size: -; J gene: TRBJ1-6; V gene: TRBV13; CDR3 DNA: TGTGCCAGCAGCGCAAGGGCAGGGGACGTTGGGGATAATTCACCCCTCCACTTT; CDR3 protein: CASSARAGDVGDNSPLHF
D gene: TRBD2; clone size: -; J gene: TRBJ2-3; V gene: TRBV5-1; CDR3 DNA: TGCGCCAGCAGCTTGGGCGCGGGAGGCGCAGATACGCAGTATTTT; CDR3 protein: CASSLGAGGADTQYF
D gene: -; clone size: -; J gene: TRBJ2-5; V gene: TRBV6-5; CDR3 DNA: TGTGCCAGCGACAGACAAGAGACCCAGTACTTC; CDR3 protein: CASDRQETQYF
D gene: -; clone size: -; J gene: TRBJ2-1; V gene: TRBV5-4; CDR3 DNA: TGTGCCAGCAGCTCTCAGGGGAACCATGAGCAGTTCTTC; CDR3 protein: CASSSQGNHEQFF
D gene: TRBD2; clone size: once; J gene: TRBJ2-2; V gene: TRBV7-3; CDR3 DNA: TGTGCCAGCAGCCTTAGTCTAGCGGGTGCCGGGGAGCTGTTTTTT; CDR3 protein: CASSLSLAGAGELFF
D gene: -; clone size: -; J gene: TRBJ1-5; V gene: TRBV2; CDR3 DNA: TGTGCCAGCAAGCAGGATGGGAGCAATCAGCCCCAGCATTTT; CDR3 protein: CASKQDGSNQPQHF
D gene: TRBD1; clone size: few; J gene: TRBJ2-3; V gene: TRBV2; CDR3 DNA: TGTGCCAGCGGTTTGGGACAGGGGGGTGCAGATACGCAGTATTTT; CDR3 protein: CASGLGQGGADTQYF
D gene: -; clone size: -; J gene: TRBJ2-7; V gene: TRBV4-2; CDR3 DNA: TGTGCCAGCAGCCCCCCAGGGGTACAAACCTACGAGCAGTACTTC; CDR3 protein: CASSPPGVQTYEQYF
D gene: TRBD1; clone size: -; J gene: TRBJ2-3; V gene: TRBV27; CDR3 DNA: TGTGCCAGCTCAAGGGGGACAGAGTTAACAGATACGCAGTATTTT; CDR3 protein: CASSRGTELTDTQYF
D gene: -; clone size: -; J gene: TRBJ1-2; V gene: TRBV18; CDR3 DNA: TGTGCCAGCTCACCGGACACAGATGGCTACACCTTC; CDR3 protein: CASSPDTDGYTF
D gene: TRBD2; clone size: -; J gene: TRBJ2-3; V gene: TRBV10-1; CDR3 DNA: TGCGCCAGCAGTACTAGCGACGGCACAGATACGCAGTATTTT; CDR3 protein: CASSTSDGTDTQYF
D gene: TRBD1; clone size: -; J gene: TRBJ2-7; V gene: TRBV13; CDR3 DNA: TGTGCCAGCAGCCCCGGACAGGGGATCGGGGAGCAGTACTTC; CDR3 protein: CASSPGQGIGEQYF
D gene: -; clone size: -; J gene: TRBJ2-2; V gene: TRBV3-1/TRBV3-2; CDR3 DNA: TGTGCCAGCAGCCCCGGTCTGGCGAACACCGGGGAGCTGTTTTTT; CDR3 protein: CASSPGLANTGELFF
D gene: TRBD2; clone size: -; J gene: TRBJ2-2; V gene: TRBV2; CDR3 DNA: TGTGCCAGCAAGCGGCGGGGGGTGAACACCGGGGAGCTGTTTTTT; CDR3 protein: CASKRRGVNTGELFF
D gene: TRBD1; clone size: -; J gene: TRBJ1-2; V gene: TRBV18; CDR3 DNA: TGTGCCAGCTCACGAAGACAGGGGGCAGACTATGGCTACACCTTC; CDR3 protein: CASSRRQGADYGYTF
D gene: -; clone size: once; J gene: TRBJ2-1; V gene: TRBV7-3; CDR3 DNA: TGTGCCAGCAGCTTAGAACACCACAATGAGCAGTTCTTC; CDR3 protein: CASSLEHHNEQFF
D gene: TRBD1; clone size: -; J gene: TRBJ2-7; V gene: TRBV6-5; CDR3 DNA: TGTGCCAGCAGTTTCCGACAGGGACGGCAGTACTTC; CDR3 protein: CASSFRQGRQYF
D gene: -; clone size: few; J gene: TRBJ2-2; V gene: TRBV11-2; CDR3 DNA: TGTGCCAGCAGCCCCCATACCGGGGAGCTGTTTTTT; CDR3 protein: CASSPHTGELFF
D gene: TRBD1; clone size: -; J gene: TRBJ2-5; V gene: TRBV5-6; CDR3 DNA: TGTGCCAGCAGCTGGCTGGGGGACAGCCTCAGTGGTGAGACCCAGTACTTC; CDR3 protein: CASSWLGDSLSGETQYF
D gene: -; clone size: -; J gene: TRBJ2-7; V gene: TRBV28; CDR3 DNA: TGTGCCAGCATCAATAGGGGGGGATACTACGAGCAGTACTTC; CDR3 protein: CASINRGGYYEQYF